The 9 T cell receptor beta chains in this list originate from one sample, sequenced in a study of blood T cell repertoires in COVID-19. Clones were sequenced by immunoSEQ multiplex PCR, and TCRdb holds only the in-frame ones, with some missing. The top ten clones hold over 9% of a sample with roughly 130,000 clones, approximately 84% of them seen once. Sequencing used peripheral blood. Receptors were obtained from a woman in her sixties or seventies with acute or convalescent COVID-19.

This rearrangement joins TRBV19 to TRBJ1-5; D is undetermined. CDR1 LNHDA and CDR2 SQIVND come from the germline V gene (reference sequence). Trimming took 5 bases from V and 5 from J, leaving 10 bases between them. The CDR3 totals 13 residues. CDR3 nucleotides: TGTGCCAGTAGTCTTATGGAGGATCAGCCCCAGCATTTT. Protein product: CASSLMEDQPQHF.

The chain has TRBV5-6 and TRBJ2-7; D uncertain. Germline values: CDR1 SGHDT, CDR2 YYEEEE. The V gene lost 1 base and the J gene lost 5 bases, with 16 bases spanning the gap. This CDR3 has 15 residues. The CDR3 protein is CASSLLARWWDEQYV. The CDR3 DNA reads TGTGCCAGCAGCTTGTTGGCCAGGTGGTGGGACGAGCAGTACGTC.

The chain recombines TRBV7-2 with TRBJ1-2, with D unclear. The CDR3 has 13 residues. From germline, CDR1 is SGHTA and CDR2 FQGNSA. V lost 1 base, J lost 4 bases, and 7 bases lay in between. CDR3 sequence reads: CASSLEAGYGYTF. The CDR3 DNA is TGTGCCAGCAGCTTAGAGGCAGGCTATGGCTACACCTTC.

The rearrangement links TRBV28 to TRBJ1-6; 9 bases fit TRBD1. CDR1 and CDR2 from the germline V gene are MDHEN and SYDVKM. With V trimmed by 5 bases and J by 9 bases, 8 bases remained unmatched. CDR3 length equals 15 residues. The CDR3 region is CASSPRDRAASPLHF. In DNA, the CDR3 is TGTGCCAGCAGTCCCCGGGACAGGGCTGCTTCACCCCTCCACTTT.

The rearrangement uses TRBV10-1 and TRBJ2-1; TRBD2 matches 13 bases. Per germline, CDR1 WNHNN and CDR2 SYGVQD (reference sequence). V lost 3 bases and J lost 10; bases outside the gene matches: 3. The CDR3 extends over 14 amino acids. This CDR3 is CASSELAGGDEQFF. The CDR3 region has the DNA TGCGCCAGCAGTGAACTAGCGGGGGGGGACGAGCAGTTCTTC.

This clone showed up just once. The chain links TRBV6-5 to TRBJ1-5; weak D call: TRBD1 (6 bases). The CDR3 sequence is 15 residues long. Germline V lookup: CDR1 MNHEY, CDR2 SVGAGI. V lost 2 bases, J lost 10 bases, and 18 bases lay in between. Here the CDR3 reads CASSYRSGGMNPQHF. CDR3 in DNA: TGTGCCAGCAGTTACAGGTCGGGGGGCATGAACCCCCAGCATTTT.

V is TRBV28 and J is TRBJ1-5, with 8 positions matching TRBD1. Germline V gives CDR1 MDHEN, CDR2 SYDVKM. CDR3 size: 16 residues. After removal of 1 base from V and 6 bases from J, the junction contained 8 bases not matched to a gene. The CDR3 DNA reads TGTGCCAGCAGTTTATCTCACATCAGGGGGCCTCAGCCCCAGCATTTT. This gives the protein CASSLSHIRGPQPQHF.

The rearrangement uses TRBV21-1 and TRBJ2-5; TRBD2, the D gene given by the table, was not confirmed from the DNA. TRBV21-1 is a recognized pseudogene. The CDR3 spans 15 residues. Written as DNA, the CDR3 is TGTGCCAGCAGCAAAGGGACTAGCGGGGGGGGGACCCAGTACTTC. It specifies CASSKGTSGGGTQYF.

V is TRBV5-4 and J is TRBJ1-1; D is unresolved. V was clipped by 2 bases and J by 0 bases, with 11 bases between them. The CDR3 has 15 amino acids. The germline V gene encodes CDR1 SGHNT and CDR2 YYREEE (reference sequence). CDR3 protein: CASSFPEGVNTEAFF. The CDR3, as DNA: TGTGCCAGCAGCTTTCCGGAGGGAGTGAACACTGAAGCTTTCTTT.